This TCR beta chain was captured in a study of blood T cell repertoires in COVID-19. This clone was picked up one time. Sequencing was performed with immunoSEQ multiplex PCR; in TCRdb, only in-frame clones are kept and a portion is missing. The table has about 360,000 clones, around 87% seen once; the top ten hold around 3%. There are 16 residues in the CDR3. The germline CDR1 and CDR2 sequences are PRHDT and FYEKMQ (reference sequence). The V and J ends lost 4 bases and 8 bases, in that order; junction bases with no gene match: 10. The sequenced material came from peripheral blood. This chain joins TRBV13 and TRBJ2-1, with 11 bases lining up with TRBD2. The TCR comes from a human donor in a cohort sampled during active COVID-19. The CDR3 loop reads CASSSSDSGRAHEQFF. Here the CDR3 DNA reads TGTGCCAGCAGCTCCTCGGATAGCGGGAGGGCCCATGAGCAGTTCTTC.